This T cell receptor (beta chain) was captured in a study of cytomegalovirus exposure and HLA in healthy donors. Study context: In a later analysis, it was reported that the 120 or so validation repertoires had been produced on the same platform as the roughly 700 repertoires belonging to the first cohort. Broader study findings: The study designated roughly 160 TCR beta chains cytomegalovirus-associated. According to a later analysis, TCR clusters from the first cohort tended to co-occur in the approximately 130 validation repertoires. Per published reports, the classifier diagnosed cytomegalovirus status with high specificity and sensitivity.

Profiling relied on immunoSEQ multiplex PCR, and the TCRdb table lists in-frame clones only, not all of them. The table shows some 150,000 clones, with 91% occurring only once. This CDR3 region has 15 residues. The germline CDR1 and CDR2 sequences are SGHRS and YFSETQ. V was clipped by 1 base and J by 3 bases, with 10 bases between them. To note about this clone: As yet, its antigen is unknown.

What was sequenced was PBMCs. The J gene is TRBJ2-2, the V gene TRBV5-1, with a tentative D call TRBD1 (7 bases). This clonotype was sampled from a young man in good health and CMV-seronegative. The CDR3: CASSLRRGHTGELFF. CDR3 DNA sequence: TGCGCCAGCAGCTTGAGGAGGGGGCACACCGGGGAGCTGTTTTTT. Variable domain in full (rest from reference TRBV5-1 and TRBJ2-2): KAGVTQTPRYLIKTRGQQVTLSCSPISGHRSVSWYQQTPGQGLQFLFEYFSETQRNKGNFPGRFSGRQFSNSRSEMNVSTLELGDSALYLCASSLRRGHTGELFFGEGSRLTVL.